The entry below describes one T cell receptor beta chain. J lost 4 bases, V lost 0 bases, and 2 bases had no gene match. There are 15 residues in the CDR3. The germline CDR1 and CDR2 sequences are SGHTA and FQGNSA. Sequenced by immunoSEQ multiplex PCR; TCRdb stores in-frame clones only, minus some. The sample holds 95,000 to 110,000 clones, about 89% seen once. This entry belongs to a study of T cell responses to AZD1222 COVID-19 vaccine. V gene TRBV7-2 combines with J gene TRBJ1-2, with 10 positions matching TRBD1. This sequence originates from an adult who received the AZD1222 COVID-19 vaccine. The sequencing here drew on peripheral blood, taken 28 days after the second AZD1222 dose. The CDR3 DNA reads as TGTGCCAGCAGCTTAGCCGGGACAGGGGCCTATGGCTACACCTTC. Residues: CASSLAGTGAYGYTF.